These T cell receptor beta chains were read from a single sample in a study of technical replicates of blood from several donors. Using immunoSEQ multiplex PCR, the repertoire was profiled, and TCRdb retains in-frame clones only, with some absent. This table holds approximately 70,000 clones, approximately 90% found once. Sequencing was carried out using PBMCs. These receptors all stem from a human donor in good health. Some clones in this sample may be carry-over from other donors' samples. Each CDR3 is given with its conserved first and last residue. The order of the fields is clone size, D gene, J gene, V gene, CDR3 protein, CDR3 DNA. The D gene is left open where the match is weak. Only part of the rows carry a size: once, few, many, or a class if the clone is expanded.

. . TRBJ1-2 TRBV13 CASSRRHTGFNYGYTF TGTGCCAGCAGCCGTCGCCATACGGGGTTTAACTATGGCTACACCTTC
once . TRBJ1-5 TRBV6-5 CASSPTEYSNQPQHF TGTGCCAGCAGTCCGACGGAGTATAGCAATCAGCCCCAGCATTTT
. TRBD1 TRBJ1-1 TRBV5-1 CASTSGTGNTEAFF TGCGCCAGCACTTCCGGGACAGGGAACACTGAAGCTTTCTTT
. . TRBJ2-7 TRBV5-1 CASSKTGEIGEQYF TGCGCCAGCAGCAAAACCGGGGAGATTGGCGAGCAGTACTTC
. TRBD2 TRBJ2-5 TRBV10-3 CAISGSGGRRETQYF TGTGCCATCAGTGGATCAGGCGGGAGGAGAGAGACCCAGTACTTC
. TRBD1 TRBJ2-4 TRBV2 CASILDRGGNIQYF TGTGCCAGCATTCTAGACAGGGGGGGAAACATTCAGTACTTC
. . TRBJ2-1 TRBV14 CASSQDLGDNEQFF TGTGCCAGCAGCCAAGACTTAGGGGACAATGAGCAGTTCTTC
once . TRBJ2-2 TRBV5-1 CASSLATGLGSTGELFF TGCGCCAGCAGCTTGGCCACTGGATTGGGCAGCACCGGGGAGCTGTTTTTT
. TRBD1 TRBJ2-5 TRBV19 CASSIGGQQETQYF TGTGCCAGTAGTATAGGGGGACAGCAAGAGACCCAGTACTTC
. . TRBJ2-1 TRBV10-2 CASRLGGPLGEQFF TGCGCCAGCAGGTTGGGGGGGCCTCTAGGTGAGCAGTTCTTC
once . TRBJ2-1 TRBV6-5 CASSYQTAGAYNEQFF TGTGCCAGCAGTTACCAAACCGCGGGCGCCTACAATGAGCAGTTCTTC
. TRBD1 TRBJ1-1 TRBV30 CAWRAQPRGEAFF TGTGCCTGGAGAGCTCAACCCAGGGGGGAAGCTTTCTTT
. . TRBJ2-7 TRBV7-9 CASSLADGKTYEQYF TGTGCCAGCAGCTTAGCGGACGGGAAAACCTACGAGCAGTACTTC
. TRBD2 TRBJ2-7 TRBV7-2 CASSLELAGNYEQYF TGTGCCAGCAGCTTAGAACTAGCGGGGAACTACGAGCAGTACTTC
. TRBD1 TRBJ1-6 TRBV6-1 CASSEASGGHSPLHF TGTGCCAGCAGTGAAGCTTCAGGGGGGCATTCACCCCTCCACTTT
once . TRBJ2-7 TRBV7-2 CASSVTVSYEQYF TGTGCCAGCAGCGTGACAGTCTCCTACGAGCAGTACTTC
few TRBD2 TRBJ2-1 TRBV4-2 CASSQGLAGVGEQFF TGTGCCAGCAGCCAAGGACTAGCGGGAGTAGGCGAGCAGTTCTTC
. TRBD2 TRBJ2-1 TRBV19 CASSTGTSDYNEQFF TGTGCCAGTAGTACAGGGACTAGCGACTACAATGAGCAGTTCTTC
once TRBD2 TRBJ2-7 TRBV13 CASSSNSGGPSQQYF TGTGCCAGCAGCTCTAATAGCGGGGGGCCTTCCCAGCAGTACTTC